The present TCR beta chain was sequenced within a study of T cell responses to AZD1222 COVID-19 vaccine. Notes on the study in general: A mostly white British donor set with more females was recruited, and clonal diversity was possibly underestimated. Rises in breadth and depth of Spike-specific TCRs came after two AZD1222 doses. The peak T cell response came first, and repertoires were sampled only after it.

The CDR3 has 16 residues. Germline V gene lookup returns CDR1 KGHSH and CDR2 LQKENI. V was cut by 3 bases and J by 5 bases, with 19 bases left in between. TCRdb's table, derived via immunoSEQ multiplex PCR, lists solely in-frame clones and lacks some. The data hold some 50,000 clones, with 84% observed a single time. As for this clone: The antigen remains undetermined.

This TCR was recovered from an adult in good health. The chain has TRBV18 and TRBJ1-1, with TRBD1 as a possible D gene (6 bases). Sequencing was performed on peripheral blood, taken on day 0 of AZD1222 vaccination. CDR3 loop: CASSPPKGVRGTEAFF. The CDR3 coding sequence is TGTGCCAGCTCACCCCCGAAAGGGGTCAGGGGAACTGAAGCTTTCTTT.